The present entry profiles one T cell receptor (beta chain) with its context. Antigen specificity is unknown. The sample comes from a study of CD8 T cells in Susac syndrome. Study-wide results and limits: The relatively small number of individuals in the TCR sequencing and HLA analysis was acknowledged by the study.

TCR beta was sequenced from blood CD8+ and CD4+ T cells. TEMRA cells were FACS-enriched and CD8+ and CD4+ T cells negatively isolated. Random hexamers were used to reverse transcribe the RNA input (roughly 0.5 to 1 ug). TCRdb passed the immunoSEQ multiplex PCR reads through MiXCR, listing each CDR3 protein once. Of approximately 150,000 distinct CDR3 sequences in the sample, about 95% were seen once. The CDR3 contains 16 residues. V was clipped by 4 bases and J by 5 bases, with 19 bases between them. The germline CDR1 and CDR2 sequences are LGHDT and YNNKEL (reference sequence). Sequenced material: CD4+ T cells from PBMCs. This TCR came from a human donor with multiple sclerosis. The gene calls are TRBV3-1 and TRBJ2-3, with D unclear. The CDR3 nucleotides are TGTGCCAGCAGCCCACATCCTCGGGCTGGTAAAGATACGCAGTATTTT. Translating gives CASSPHPRAGKDTQYF.